The sequence of this T cell receptor beta chain was determined in a study of T-cell reconstitution after alpha-beta-depleted transplantation in children. Germline assignment: CDR1 KGHSH and CDR2 LQKENI. V gave up 0 bases and J gave up 2 bases, with 7 bases separating them. This CDR3 spans 14 amino acids. This sample's TCRbeta library carried unique molecular identifier barcodes. TCRdb reprocessed the PCR reads via MiXCR and lists one record per CDR3 protein. Of 100,000 to 120,000 distinct CDR3 sequences listed, around 10% are singletons. This sample comprised PBMCs from the stem cell graft donor, obtained from the stem cell graft. The clonotype originates from a human donor who donated a stem cell graft to a child with acute lymphoblastic leukemia. The rearrangement joins TRBV18 to TRBJ1-1, with no clear D. Here the CDR3 DNA reads TGTGCCAGCTCACCACCTAGGCCAAACACTGAAGCTTTCTTT. Its translation is CASSPPRPNTEAFF.